The TCR beta chain described here comes from a study of blood T cell repertoires in COVID-19. Data came from immunoSEQ multiplex PCR; TCRdb stores just in-frame clones and leaves some out. This table holds 310,000 or so clones, about 90% found once. There are 16 residues in the CDR3. With 4 bases clipped from V and 6 bases from J, the junction kept 13 bases outside the gene matches. Germline CDR1 is LGHDT and CDR2 is YNNKEL (reference sequence). The J gene is TRBJ2-3, the V gene TRBV3-1 (or the pseudogene TRBV3-2); 7 nucleotides align to TRBD1. The clonotype originates from a woman younger than 45 who had recovered from COVID-19. The sequencing sample was made of PBMCs or T cells enriched from blood (not recorded which). The CDR3: CASSRGVGTVGDTQYF. The CDR3 DNA follows: TGTGCCAGCAGCCGCGGAGTAGGGACAGTTGGTGATACGCAGTATTTT.